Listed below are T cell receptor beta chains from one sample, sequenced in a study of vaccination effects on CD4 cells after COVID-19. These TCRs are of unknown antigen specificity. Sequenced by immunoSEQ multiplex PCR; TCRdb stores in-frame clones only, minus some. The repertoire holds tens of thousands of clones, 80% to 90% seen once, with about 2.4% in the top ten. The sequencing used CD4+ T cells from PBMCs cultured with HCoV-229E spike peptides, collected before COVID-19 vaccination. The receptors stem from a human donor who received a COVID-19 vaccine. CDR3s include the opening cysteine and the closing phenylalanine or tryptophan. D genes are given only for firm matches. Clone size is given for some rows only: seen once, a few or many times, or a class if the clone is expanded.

CDR3 DNA: TGCGCCAGCAGTAACAAGGCCGACACAGATACGCAGTATTTT; CDR3 protein: CASSNKADTDTQYF; clone size: .; D gene: .; V gene: TRBV5-1; J gene: TRBJ2-3
CDR3 DNA: TGTGCCAGCAGCCTGGAGAGTAGAGAGACCCAGTACTTC; CDR3 protein: CASSLESRETQYF; clone size: .; D gene: .; V gene: TRBV5-6; J gene: TRBJ2-5
CDR3 DNA: TGTGCCAGCCTGGGACAGGGAGGAAACTATGGCTACACCTTC; CDR3 protein: CASLGQGGNYGYTF; clone size: .; D gene: TRBD1; V gene: TRBV18; J gene: TRBJ1-2
CDR3 DNA: TGCAGCGTGTACCGGGACAGGACGTACAATGAGCAGTTCTTC; CDR3 protein: CSVYRDRTYNEQFF; clone size: .; D gene: TRBD1; V gene: TRBV29-1; J gene: TRBJ2-1
CDR3 DNA: TGCGCCAGCAGCCGCGGGGGGGTAGCAGATACGCAGTATTTT; CDR3 protein: CASSRGGVADTQYF; clone size: .; D gene: TRBD2; V gene: TRBV5-1; J gene: TRBJ2-3
CDR3 DNA: TGTGCCAGCAGCTTGGTTACGGGGGGGGTGGAGACCCAGTACTTC; CDR3 protein: CASSLVTGGVETQYF; clone size: .; D gene: TRBD2; V gene: TRBV5-6; J gene: TRBJ2-5
CDR3 DNA: TGCGCCAGCAGCCACAACCCAAATAGGTCAGCCACCCAGGGAGAGACCCAGTACTTC; CDR3 protein: CASSHNPNRSATQGETQYF; clone size: .; D gene: .; V gene: TRBV4-1; J gene: TRBJ2-5
CDR3 DNA: TGTGCCAGCAGCAAAGCTTTGAAGGCCCACTCTGGAAACACCATATATTTT; CDR3 protein: CASSKALKAHSGNTIYF; clone size: once; D gene: .; V gene: TRBV21-1; J gene: TRBJ1-3
CDR3 DNA: TGTGCCAGCAGCCGAACCCCAGGGCGGCTGGGGACCGGGGAGCTGTTTTTT; CDR3 protein: CASSRTPGRLGTGELFF; clone size: .; D gene: .; V gene: TRBV7-9; J gene: TRBJ2-2
CDR3 DNA: TGCGCCAGCAGTGAATCCGCCGGCCGGTCACCCCTCCACTTT; CDR3 protein: CASSESAGRSPLHF; clone size: few; D gene: .; V gene: TRBV10-1; J gene: TRBJ1-6
CDR3 DNA: TGTGCCAGTAGTATTGGACTGAACTCTGGAAACACCATATATTTT; CDR3 protein: CASSIGLNSGNTIYF; clone size: .; D gene: .; V gene: TRBV19; J gene: TRBJ1-3
CDR3 DNA: TGTGCCAGCAGCTTAGAGGTTATGAACACTGAAGCTTTCTTT; CDR3 protein: CASSLEVMNTEAFF; clone size: .; D gene: .; V gene: TRBV11-1; J gene: TRBJ1-1
CDR3 DNA: TGCGCCAGCAGCCAAGGGTCTTTATTCTGGGGGGCACGCGAAACTAATGAAAAACTGTTTTTT; CDR3 protein: CASSQGSLFWGARETNEKLFF; clone size: few; D gene: .; V gene: TRBV4-1; J gene: TRBJ1-4
CDR3 DNA: TGTGCCATCAAACAAAACACTGAAGCTTTCTTT; CDR3 protein: CAIKQNTEAFF; clone size: .; D gene: .; V gene: TRBV10-3; J gene: TRBJ1-1
CDR3 DNA: TGTGCCAGCAGCCTAAGAAGCGACAGGGAACTGTTTTTT; CDR3 protein: CASSLRSDRELFF; clone size: .; D gene: TRBD1; V gene: TRBV3-1/TRBV3-2; J gene: TRBJ1-4
CDR3 DNA: TGCGCCAGCAGCTCGACAGGTTCAACTAATGAAAAACTGTTTTTT; CDR3 protein: CASSSTGSTNEKLFF; clone size: .; D gene: .; V gene: TRBV5-1; J gene: TRBJ1-4
CDR3 DNA: TGTGCCAGCTCACCTGGACAGGTCATAGAGACCCAGTACTTC; CDR3 protein: CASSPGQVIETQYF; clone size: .; D gene: TRBD1; V gene: TRBV18; J gene: TRBJ2-5
CDR3 DNA: TGTGCCAGCAGAATAGGGGGACGCGGCTACACCTTC; CDR3 protein: CASRIGGRGYTF; clone size: .; D gene: .; V gene: TRBV2; J gene: TRBJ1-2
CDR3 DNA: TGTGCCAGCTCACCAATCAACAGCCAGAATGAAAAACTGTTTTTT; CDR3 protein: CASSPINSQNEKLFF; clone size: .; D gene: .; V gene: TRBV18; J gene: TRBJ1-4
CDR3 DNA: TGTGCCAGCATCAAGCGGGGGGCGGGAGAGACCCAGTACTTC; CDR3 protein: CASIKRGAGETQYF; clone size: .; D gene: TRBD2; V gene: TRBV7-9; J gene: TRBJ2-5
CDR3 DNA: TGTGCCAGCAGCCCCAGAGGCCAGGGGCAAAACATTCAGTACTTC; CDR3 protein: CASSPRGQGQNIQYF; clone size: .; D gene: .; V gene: TRBV9; J gene: TRBJ2-4
CDR3 DNA: TGTGCCAGCAGTTCGAGGCTAGCGGGGAGGTTTTCGGGCCAAGAGACCCAGTACTTC; CDR3 protein: CASSSRLAGRFSGQETQYF; clone size: .; D gene: TRBD2; V gene: TRBV6-2/TRBV6-3; J gene: TRBJ2-5
CDR3 DNA: TGTGCCAGCAGCGGACTAGCGGGGGCAGAGACCCAGTACTTC; CDR3 protein: CASSGLAGAETQYF; clone size: .; D gene: TRBD2; V gene: TRBV7-2; J gene: TRBJ2-5
CDR3 DNA: TGTGCCATCAGAGCCGGACAGGGGGCGCCCACTGAAGCTTTCTTT; CDR3 protein: CAIRAGQGAPTEAFF; clone size: .; D gene: TRBD1; V gene: TRBV10-3; J gene: TRBJ1-1
CDR3 DNA: TGTGCCAGCAGTGACGAACAGGGGGGTTACAATGAGCAGTTCTTC; CDR3 protein: CASSDEQGGYNEQFF; clone size: .; D gene: TRBD1; V gene: TRBV2; J gene: TRBJ2-1
CDR3 DNA: TGTGCCAGTAGCCCTCGGGCAGGGTTAGGGGAGACCCAGTACTTC; CDR3 protein: CASSPRAGLGETQYF; clone size: once; D gene: .; V gene: TRBV19; J gene: TRBJ2-5
CDR3 DNA: TGCGCCAGCAGCCAAGAGTCAGCCGGAGGCACAGATACGCAGTATTTT; CDR3 protein: CASSQESAGGTDTQYF; clone size: .; D gene: .; V gene: TRBV4-1; J gene: TRBJ2-3
CDR3 DNA: TGTGCCAGCAGCCAAGACCGGTATGGCTACACCTTC; CDR3 protein: CASSQDRYGYTF; clone size: .; D gene: .; V gene: TRBV3-1/TRBV3-2; J gene: TRBJ1-2
CDR3 DNA: TGTGCCAGCAGCCAAGATTGGTTGGAAGGGGTCGCTTTCTTT; CDR3 protein: CASSQDWLEGVAFF; clone size: .; D gene: .; V gene: TRBV3-1/TRBV3-2; J gene: TRBJ1-1
CDR3 DNA: TGTGCCAGCTCACCACCGTCGGCAGATACGCAGTATTTT; CDR3 protein: CASSPPSADTQYF; clone size: .; D gene: .; V gene: TRBV18; J gene: TRBJ2-3
CDR3 DNA: TGTGCCAGCAGCTCCTACGACAGTCTGACCCCTGAGGGCTACACCTTC; CDR3 protein: CASSSYDSLTPEGYTF; clone size: .; D gene: .; V gene: TRBV7-2; J gene: TRBJ1-2
CDR3 DNA: TGTGCCAGCAGCTTAGCAGGTGCGCGAATGACAGTTAGAGCTTTCTTT; CDR3 protein: CASSLAGARMTVRAFF; clone size: .; D gene: .; V gene: TRBV7-9; J gene: TRBJ1-1
CDR3 DNA: TGCGCCAGCAGTGAGTCGAGAAAGAGACGAACTAGCACAGATACGCAGTATTTT; CDR3 protein: CASSESRKRRTSTDTQYF; clone size: .; D gene: .; V gene: TRBV10-1; J gene: TRBJ2-3
CDR3 DNA: TGTGCCAGCAGCCTAGGAACTAATGAGCAGTTCTTC; CDR3 protein: CASSLGTNEQFF; clone size: once; D gene: .; V gene: TRBV7-3; J gene: TRBJ2-1
CDR3 DNA: TGTGCCAGCAGCTTGGCCAAAGGGACAGGCCGTGAAGCTTTCTTT; CDR3 protein: CASSLAKGTGREAFF; clone size: .; D gene: TRBD1; V gene: TRBV5-4; J gene: TRBJ1-1
CDR3 DNA: TGTGCCAGCAGTATACCACAGGGGGCTGGATCACCCCTCCACTTT; CDR3 protein: CASSIPQGAGSPLHF; clone size: .; D gene: TRBD1; V gene: TRBV28; J gene: TRBJ1-6
CDR3 DNA: TGTGCCACCAGTGATTCAGCACAGGGTAAGGGCTACACCTTC; CDR3 protein: CATSDSAQGKGYTF; clone size: .; D gene: .; V gene: TRBV24-1; J gene: TRBJ1-2
CDR3 DNA: TGTGCCTGGAGTTCGGCCAGTCGAGAGACCCAGTACTTC; CDR3 protein: CAWSSASRETQYF; clone size: .; D gene: .; V gene: TRBV30; J gene: TRBJ2-5
CDR3 DNA: TGCGCCAGCAGCCATACGACCGTCGGGGGCTACACCTTC; CDR3 protein: CASSHTTVGGYTF; clone size: .; D gene: .; V gene: TRBV4-3; J gene: TRBJ1-2
CDR3 DNA: TGTGCCAGCAGTTTAGGAGGTGCCCAAGCAGATACGCAGTATTTT; CDR3 protein: CASSLGGAQADTQYF; clone size: .; D gene: .; V gene: TRBV28; J gene: TRBJ2-3
CDR3 DNA: TGTGCCAGCACGAGGGACCCCTTGAACACCGGGGAGCTGTTTTTT; CDR3 protein: CASTRDPLNTGELFF; clone size: .; D gene: .; V gene: TRBV19; J gene: TRBJ2-2
CDR3 DNA: TGTGCCAGCAGCTTAGATTGGGATCAGCCCCAGCATTTT; CDR3 protein: CASSLDWDQPQHF; clone size: .; D gene: .; V gene: TRBV7-8; J gene: TRBJ1-5
CDR3 DNA: TGTGCCAGCAGCACAAGGACAGGGCTTCCCACAGATACGCAGTATTTT; CDR3 protein: CASSTRTGLPTDTQYF; clone size: .; D gene: TRBD1; V gene: TRBV11-2; J gene: TRBJ2-3
CDR3 DNA: TGTGCCAGCAGTTTAACTAGGACAGGGGGTGAAAAACTGTTTTTT; CDR3 protein: CASSLTRTGGEKLFF; clone size: .; D gene: TRBD1; V gene: TRBV28; J gene: TRBJ1-4